The rows below give T cell receptor beta chains drawn from one sample of a study of blood T cell repertoires in COVID-19. The assay was immunoSEQ multiplex PCR, and TCRdb's table has in-frame clones only and misses some. In the table there are 300,000 to 400,000 clones, 75% to 90% of which are singletons. Input material: PBMCs or T cells enriched from blood (not recorded which). The receptors derive from a man in his thirties or forties who had recovered from COVID-19. The CDR3 runs from the conserved cysteine through the conserved F or W. D genes are given only for firm matches. Only some rows state a clone size, as once, few, many or a class for expanded clones.

J,size,V,D,CDR3,DNA
TRBJ1-5,NA,TRBV28,TRBD1,CASSLVSGTYRGPQHF,TGTGCCAGCAGTTTAGTCTCCGGGACATACAGGGGGCCCCAGCATTTT
TRBJ1-6,few,TRBV21-1,NA,CASSKGFGGGSPLHF,NA
TRBJ1-1,NA,TRBV10-1,NA,CASSESGQLTEAFF,TGCGCCAGCAGTGAGTCGGGGCAGCTGACTGAAGCTTTCTTT
TRBJ2-7,NA,TRBV28,TRBD1,CASSAPGDRGSYEQYF,TGTGCCAGCAGTGCCCCCGGGGACAGGGGTTCCTACGAGCAGTACTTC
TRBJ1-3,NA,TRBV14,TRBD1,CASSQVRGSSSGNTIYF,TGTGCCAGCAGCCAAGTCAGGGGGTCCTCCTCTGGAAACACCATATATTTT
TRBJ2-7,NA,TRBV6-5,NA,CASIRPGGSYEQYF,TGTGCCAGCATTCGGCCAGGGGGGAGCTACGAGCAGTACTTC
TRBJ1-2,NA,TRBV3-1/TRBV3-2,TRBD1,CASSHGQGKGYGYTF,TGTGCCAGCAGCCACGGACAGGGAAAAGGCTATGGCTACACCTTC
TRBJ1-1,once,TRBV15,NA,CATSSSGLSLNTEAFF,TGTGCCACCAGCAGCTCTGGCCTCTCCTTGAACACTGAAGCTTTCTTT
TRBJ2-3,few,TRBV28,NA,CASRNFPGRMGTQYF,TGTGCCAGCAGAAATTTTCCCGGGAGAATGGGGACGCAGTATTTT
TRBJ2-1,NA,TRBV5-6,NA,CASSLAPGNEQFF,TGTGCCAGCAGCTTGGCCCCGGGCAATGAGCAGTTCTTC